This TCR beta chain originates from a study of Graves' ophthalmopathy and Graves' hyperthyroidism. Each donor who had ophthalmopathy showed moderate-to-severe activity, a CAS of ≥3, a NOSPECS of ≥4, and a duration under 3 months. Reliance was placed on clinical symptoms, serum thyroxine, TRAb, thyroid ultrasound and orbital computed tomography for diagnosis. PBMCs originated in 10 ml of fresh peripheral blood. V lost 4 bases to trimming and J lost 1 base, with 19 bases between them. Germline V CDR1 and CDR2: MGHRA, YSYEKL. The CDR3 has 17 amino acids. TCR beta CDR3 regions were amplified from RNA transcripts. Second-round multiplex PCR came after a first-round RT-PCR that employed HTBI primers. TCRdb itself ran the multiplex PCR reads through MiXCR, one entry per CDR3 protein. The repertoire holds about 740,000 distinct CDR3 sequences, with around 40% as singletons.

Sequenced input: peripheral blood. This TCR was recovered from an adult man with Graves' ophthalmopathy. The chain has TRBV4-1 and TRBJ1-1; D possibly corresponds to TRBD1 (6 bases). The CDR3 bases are TGCGCCAGCAGCCCCACCGGTGGGGGCGCAGGGAACACTGAAGCTTTCTTT. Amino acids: CASSPTGGGAGNTEAFF.